This T cell receptor (beta chain) was identified in a study of blood T cell repertoires in COVID-19. Study at large: T cells, B-cell-depleted T cells, or PBMCs supplied cDNA or gDNA.

Assay used: immunoSEQ multiplex PCR; TCRdb lists only in-frame clones, some missing. The sample contains under 300,000 clones, approximately 90% of which appear only once. The V gene end was trimmed by 6 bases and the J gene end by 1 base; junction bases not matched to a gene: 5. In germline, CDR1 is MNHEY, CDR2 SVGAGI. There are 15 residues in the CDR3. The source material was peripheral blood. J is TRBJ2-7 and V is TRBV6-5; 11 bases line up with TRBD2. This clonotype was sampled from a woman between 40 and 55 years old who had recovered from COVID-19. CDR3 sequence: CASSRGLAASYEQYF. CDR3 DNA: TGTGCCAGCAGCCGGGGACTAGCGGCTTCCTACGAGCAGTACTTC.